This TCR beta chain was observed in a study of T cells in Graves' hyperthyroidism and ophthalmopathy. The study's findings and limits: Most thyroid clonotypes that were expanded above 0.001 also turned up in blood.

This clonotype has a count of ten or more. Antigen unknown. Regions amplified from RNA transcripts were the TCR beta CDR3 regions. The HTBI primer set drove a first-round RT-PCR of the TCR CDR3. Each CDR3 protein is one row after TCRdb ran MiXCR on the multiplex PCR reads. The profile shows some 560,000 distinct CDR3 sequences, 15% to 18% of them singletons. V was cut by 4 bases and J by 8 bases, with 18 bases left in between. Per the germline V gene, CDR1 is SGHRS and CDR2 is YFSETQ. The CDR3 covers 14 residues. The authors deemed Graves' hyperthyroidism stable absent ophthalmopathy progression within 18 months.

The chain joins TRBV5-1 to TRBJ1-2; weak D call: TRBD1 (6 bases). The material sequenced was blood. The receptor was derived from a woman in her 30s with Graves' hyperthyroidism. This chain's CDR3 is CASSEDGGAGGYTF. In nucleotides, the CDR3 is TGCGCCAGCAGCGAGGATGGGGGCGCCGGGGGCTACACCTTC.